This entry describes one T cell receptor beta chain. The antigen is undetermined. The record originates from a study of cytomegalovirus exposure and HLA in healthy donors. Whole-study results and caveats: It was likely that a cluster of highly shared sequence variants was a sequencing artifact.

Germline V gene data show CDR1 as MNHEY and CDR2 as SVGAGI. V shed 5 bases and J shed 4 bases, with 14 bases lying between them. This CDR3 has 14 residues. The PCR ran on 60 Vbeta and 13 Jbeta primers. The repertoire was sequenced with immunoSEQ multiplex PCR; TCRdb's copy has only in-frame clones and lacks some. There are some 87,000 clones in the sample; around 79% occur only once, and over 4.5% lies in the top ten. The genes are TRBV6-5 and TRBJ1-1, with D possibly being TRBD1 (6 bases). The sample was PBMCs. This clonotype was obtained from a man aged 18 to 35 in good health and CMV-seropositive. The CDR3 DNA follows: TGTGCCAGCAGTCTCCTTGGACAGAGCACTGAAGCTTTCTTT. This translates into CASSLLGQSTEAFF.